The 9 T cell receptor beta chains below come from one sample, sequenced in a study of cytotoxic CD8 clonotypes in ibrutinib-treated CLL. Libraries were prepared by immunoSEQ multiplex PCR; TCRdb keeps only in-frame clonotypes and omits some of them. This sample has hundreds of thousands of clones, with about three quarters found just once. The sample was PBMCs, taken after 12 months of ibrutinib treatment. The receptor source for this set is a human donor with chronic lymphocytic leukemia.

CDR3 protein: CASSLGVGGQPQHF. For the CDR3, the DNA is TGCGCCAGCAGCTTGGGAGTAGGGGGGCAGCCCCAGCATTTT. This chain links TRBV5-1 with TRBJ1-5, with D possibly being TRBD1 (6 bases). This CDR3 is built from 14 residues. CDR1 and CDR2 from the germline V gene are SGHRS and YFSETQ. Trimming shortened V by 0 bases and J by 7 bases, and 11 bases separated the two germline ends. Complete variable domain (other parts from reference TRBV5-1 and TRBJ1-5): KAGVTQTPRYLIKTRGQQVTLSCSPISGHRSVSWYQQTPGQGLQFLFEYFSETQRNKGNFPGRFSGRQFSNSRSEMNVSTLELGDSALYLCASSLGVGGQPQHFGDGTRLSIL.

The chain uses TRBV30 and TRBJ1-4; tentative D call: TRBD1 (5 bases). CDR1 GTSNPN and CDR2 SVGIG come from the germline V gene (reference sequence). V was pared by 4 bases and J by 0 bases, with 15 bases between. There are 16 residues in the CDR3. DNA of the CDR3: TGTGCCTGGAACAGCTGGACATTAGCAACTAATGAAAAACTGTTTTTT. Translation: CAWNSWTLATNEKLFF.

The chain links TRBV7-3 to TRBJ1-2; D possibly corresponds to TRBD1 (5 bases). The V gene lost 11 bases and the J gene lost 0 bases, with 16 bases spanning the gap. Germline V lookup: CDR1 SGHTA, CDR2 FQGTGA. The CDR3 covers 14 residues. The CDR3 here is CAGRRDRANYGYTF. CDR3 bases: TGTGCCGGTCGTCGGGACCGAGCTAACTATGGCTACACCTTC. The whole variable domain, remainder taken from reference TRBV7-3 and TRBJ1-2, is GAGVSQTPSNKVTEKGKYVELRCDPISGHTALYWYRQSLGQGPEFLIYFQGTGAADDSGLPNDRFFAVRPEGSVSTLKIQRTERGDSAVYLCAGRRDRANYGYTFGSGTRLTVV.

This chain connects TRBV30 to TRBJ1-2; 8 bases match TRBD1. This CDR3 has 15 residues. The germline CDR1 and CDR2 sequences are GTSNPN and SVGIG (reference sequence). V shed 0 bases and J 6 bases; nucleotides not matched to a gene: 9. The CDR3 spells CAWSVKQGARDGYTF. CDR3 DNA sequence: TGTGCCTGGAGTGTAAAGCAGGGGGCGAGGGATGGCTACACCTTC. Variable domain in full (rest from reference TRBV30 and TRBJ1-2): SQTIHQWPATLVQPVGSPLSLECTVEGTSNPNLYWYRQAAGRGLQLLFYSVGIGQISSEVPQNLSASRPQDRQFILSSKKLLLSDSGFYLCAWSVKQGARDGYTFGSGTRLTVV.

V is TRBV19 and J is TRBJ1-6; D is unclear. Germline CDR1 and CDR2: LNHDA and SQIVND (reference sequence). The CDR3 covers 16 residues. The V end lost 1 base, the J end lost 9 bases, and 16 bases lay between the germline ends. CDR3 sequence reads: CASSIVGLPTASPLHF. The CDR3 nucleotides read TGTGCCAGTAGTATAGTAGGACTGCCGACGGCTTCACCCCTCCACTTT.

V gene TRBV4-2 combines with J gene TRBJ2-1; D remains unclear. Per germline, CDR1 LGHNA and CDR2 YNFKEQ. Deletions cut 4 bases from V and 0 bases from J, with 19 bases between. This CDR3 comprises 18 residues. CDR3 coding DNA: TGTGCCAGCAGCCGGAGAGCTAGGGTCTCTGGCTCCTACAATGAGCAGTTCTTC. Its translation is CASSRRARVSGSYNEQFF.

The sample holds a few counts of this clone. The chain joins TRBV30 to TRBJ1-2, with a tentative D call TRBD1 (6 bases). Germline lookup yields CDR1 GTSNPN and CDR2 SVGIG (reference sequence). V was trimmed by 1 base and J by 4 bases, leaving 10 bases between them. The CDR3 length is 13 residues. The CDR3 reads CAWSGTATYGYTF. The CDR3 coding sequence is TGTGCCTGGAGTGGGACAGCGACCTATGGCTACACCTTC.

This clone came up a few times. The J gene is TRBJ1-1, the V gene TRBV12-5; D gene ambiguous. The V end was cut by 6 bases, the J end by 4 bases, with 18 bases between. Germline V gene sequence: CDR1 LGHNT, CDR2 FRNRAP. This CDR3 comprises 15 residues. This chain's CDR3 is CASGQRVFEGTEAFF. The CDR3 bases are TGTGCTAGTGGCCAGAGGGTCTTCGAGGGCACTGAAGCTTTCTTT.

This clone was detected only a few times. The chain joins TRBV25-1 to TRBJ1-2; D possibly corresponds to TRBD1 (6 bases). Trimming cost V 10 bases and J 2 bases, with 8 bases left between them. CDR1 is MGHDK and CDR2 is SYGVNS in the germline V gene. The CDR3 length is 11 residues. The chain's CDR3 is CATGQNYGYTF. The CDR3 DNA is TGTGCCACCGGACAGAACTATGGCTACACCTTC.